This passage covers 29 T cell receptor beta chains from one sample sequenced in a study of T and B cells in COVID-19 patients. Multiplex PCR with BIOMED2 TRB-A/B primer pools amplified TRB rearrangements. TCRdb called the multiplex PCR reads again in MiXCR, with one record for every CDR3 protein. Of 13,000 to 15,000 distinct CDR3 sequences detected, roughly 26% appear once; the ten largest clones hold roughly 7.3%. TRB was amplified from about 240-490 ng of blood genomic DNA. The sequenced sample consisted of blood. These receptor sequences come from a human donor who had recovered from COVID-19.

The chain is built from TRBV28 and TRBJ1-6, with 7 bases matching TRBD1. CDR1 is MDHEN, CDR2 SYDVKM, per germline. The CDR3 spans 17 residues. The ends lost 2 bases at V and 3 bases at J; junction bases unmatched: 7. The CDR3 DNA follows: TGTGCCAGCAGTTTAAGGACAGGCATTCTCTATAATTCACCCCTCCACTTT. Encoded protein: CASSLRTGILYNSPLHF. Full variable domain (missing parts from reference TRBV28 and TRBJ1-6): DVKVTQSSRYLVKRTGEKVFLECVQDMDHENMFWYRQDPGLGLRLIYFSYDVKMKEKGDIPEGYSVSREKKERFSLILESASTNQTSMYLCASSLRTGILYNSPLHFGNGTRLTVT.

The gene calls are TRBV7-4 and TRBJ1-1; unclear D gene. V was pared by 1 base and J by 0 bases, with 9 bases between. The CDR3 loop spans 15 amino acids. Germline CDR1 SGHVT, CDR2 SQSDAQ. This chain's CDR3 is CASSLGSRMNTEAFF. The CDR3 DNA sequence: TGTGCCAGCAGCTTAGGTAGCAGGATGAACACTGAAGCTTTCTTT.

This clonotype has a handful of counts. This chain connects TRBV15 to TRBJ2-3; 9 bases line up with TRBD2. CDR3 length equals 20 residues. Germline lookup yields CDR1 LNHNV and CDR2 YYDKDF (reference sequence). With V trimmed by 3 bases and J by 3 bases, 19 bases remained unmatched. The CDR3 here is CATSSIRSAGGLLWTDTQYF. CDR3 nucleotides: TGTGCCACCAGCAGCATTAGGTCGGCGGGGGGGCTGTTATGGACAGATACGCAGTATTTT.

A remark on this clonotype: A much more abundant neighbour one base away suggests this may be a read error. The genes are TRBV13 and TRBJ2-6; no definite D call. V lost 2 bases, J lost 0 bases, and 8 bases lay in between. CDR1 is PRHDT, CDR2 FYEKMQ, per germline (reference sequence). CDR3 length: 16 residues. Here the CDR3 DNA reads TGTGCCAGCAGCTTAACTCATGGCTCTGGGGCCAACGTCCTGACTTTC. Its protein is CASSLTHGSGANVLTF.

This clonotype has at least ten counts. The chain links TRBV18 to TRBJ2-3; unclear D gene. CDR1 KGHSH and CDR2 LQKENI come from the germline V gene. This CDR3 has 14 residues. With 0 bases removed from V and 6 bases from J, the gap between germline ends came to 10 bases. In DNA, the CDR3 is TGTGCCAGCTCACCACCGATCCGACCGGATACGCAGTATTTT. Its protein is CASSPPIRPDTQYF.

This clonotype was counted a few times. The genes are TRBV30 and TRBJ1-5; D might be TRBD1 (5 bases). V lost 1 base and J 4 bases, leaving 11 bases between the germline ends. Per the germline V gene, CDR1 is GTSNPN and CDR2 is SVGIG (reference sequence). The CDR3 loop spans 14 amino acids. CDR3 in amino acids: CAWSEAGMNQPQHF. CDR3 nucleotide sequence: TGTGCCTGGAGTGAAGCAGGGATGAATCAGCCCCAGCATTTT.

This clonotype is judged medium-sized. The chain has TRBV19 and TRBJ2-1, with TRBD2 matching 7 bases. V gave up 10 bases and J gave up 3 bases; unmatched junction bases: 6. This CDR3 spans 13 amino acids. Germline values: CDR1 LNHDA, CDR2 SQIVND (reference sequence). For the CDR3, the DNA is TGTGCCACCGCAAGCGGGGACTACAATGAGCAGTTCTTC. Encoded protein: CATASGDYNEQFF. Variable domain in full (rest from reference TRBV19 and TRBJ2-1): DGGITQSPKYLFRKEGQNVTLSCEQNLNHDAMYWYRQDPGQGLRLIYYSQIVNDFQKGDIAEGYSVSREKKESFPLTVTSAQKNPTAFYLCATASGDYNEQFFGPGTRLTVL.

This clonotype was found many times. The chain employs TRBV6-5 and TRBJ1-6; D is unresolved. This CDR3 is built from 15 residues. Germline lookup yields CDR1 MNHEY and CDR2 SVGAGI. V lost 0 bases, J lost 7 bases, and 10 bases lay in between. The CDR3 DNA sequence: TGTGCCAGCAGTTACTCCGGGCTGGACAATTCACCCCTCCACTTT. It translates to CASSYSGLDNSPLHF.

In nucleotides, the CDR3 is TGTGCCAGCAAAAAACAGGGGACCCTCGGGACAGATACGCAGTATTTT. This gives the protein CASKKQGTLGTDTQYF. This chain connects TRBV6-5 to TRBJ2-3, with TRBD1 identical over 7 bases. Trimming at V came to 7 bases and at J to 3 bases, leaving 13 bases not matched to a gene. This CDR3 contains 16 residues. CDR1 is MNHEY and CDR2 is SVGAGI in the germline V gene.

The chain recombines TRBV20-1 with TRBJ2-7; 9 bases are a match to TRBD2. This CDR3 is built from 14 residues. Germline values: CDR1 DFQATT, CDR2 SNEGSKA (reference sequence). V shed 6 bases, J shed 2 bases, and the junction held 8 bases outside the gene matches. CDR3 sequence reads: CSAPRGGRAYEQYF. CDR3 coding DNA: TGCAGTGCCCCGCGGGGGGGCAGGGCCTACGAGCAGTACTTC.

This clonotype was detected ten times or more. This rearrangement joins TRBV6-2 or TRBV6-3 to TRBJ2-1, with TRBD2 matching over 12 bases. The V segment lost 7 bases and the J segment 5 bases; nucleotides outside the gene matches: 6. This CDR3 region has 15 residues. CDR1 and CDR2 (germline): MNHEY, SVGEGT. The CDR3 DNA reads TGTGCCAGCAACCAGCTAGCGGGGGGGGACAATGAGCAGTTCTTC. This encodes CASNQLAGGDNEQFF.

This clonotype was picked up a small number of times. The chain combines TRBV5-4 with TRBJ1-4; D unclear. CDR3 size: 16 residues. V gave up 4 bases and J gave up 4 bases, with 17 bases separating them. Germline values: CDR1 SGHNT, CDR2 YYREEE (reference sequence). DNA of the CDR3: TGTGCCAGCAGCCCTGATCAGGACGAATTTAATGAAAAACTGTTTTTT. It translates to CASSPDQDEFNEKLFF.

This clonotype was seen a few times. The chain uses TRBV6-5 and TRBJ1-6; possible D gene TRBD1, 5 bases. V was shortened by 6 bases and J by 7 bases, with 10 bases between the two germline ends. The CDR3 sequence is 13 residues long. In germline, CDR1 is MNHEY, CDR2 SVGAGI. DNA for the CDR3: TGTGCCAGCAGCCCCCAGGGAAATTCACCCCTCCACTTT. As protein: CASSPQGNSPLHF.

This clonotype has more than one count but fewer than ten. The CDR3 sequence is CASSPGGGGTGELFF. The CDR3 coding sequence is TGTGCCAGCAGCCCCGGGGGGGGTGGCACCGGGGAGCTGTTTTTT. The V call is TRBV7-6, the J call TRBJ2-2; TRBD2 matches at 8 bases. Germline CDR1 SGHVS, CDR2 FNYEAQ. J was trimmed by 4 bases and V by 5 bases; bases with no gene match: 6. The CDR3 is 15 residues long. The entire variable domain, with the rest obtained from reference TRBV7-6 and TRBJ2-2, is as follows: GAGVSQSPRYKVTKRGQDVALRCDPISGHVSLYWYRQALGQGPEFLTYFNYEAQQDKSGLPNDRFSAERPEGSISTLTIQRTEQRDSAMYRCASSPGGGGTGELFFGEGSRLTVL.

The CDR3 nucleotides are TGTGCCAGCAGTCCTTCGTCGGAAAAAAATGAAAAACTGTTTTTT. Translation: CASSPSSEKNEKLFF. The chain uses TRBV6-5 and TRBJ1-4; the D is unclear. The CDR3 is made up of 15 amino acids. Germline loops: CDR1 MNHEY, CDR2 SVGAGI. V dropped 5 bases and J dropped 5 bases, with 15 bases sitting between them.

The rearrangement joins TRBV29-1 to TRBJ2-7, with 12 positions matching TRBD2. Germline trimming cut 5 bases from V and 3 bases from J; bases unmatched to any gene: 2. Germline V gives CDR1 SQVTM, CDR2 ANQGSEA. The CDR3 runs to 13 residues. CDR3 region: CSVRTSGVYEQYF. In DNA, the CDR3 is TGCAGCGTTAGGACTAGCGGGGTCTACGAGCAGTACTTC.

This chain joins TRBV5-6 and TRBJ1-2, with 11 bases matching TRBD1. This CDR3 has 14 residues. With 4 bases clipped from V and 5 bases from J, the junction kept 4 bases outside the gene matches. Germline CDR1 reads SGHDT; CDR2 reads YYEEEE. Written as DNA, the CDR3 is TGTGCCAGCAGCAAAGGGACAGGGGGGTATGGCTACACCTTC. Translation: CASSKGTGGYGYTF.

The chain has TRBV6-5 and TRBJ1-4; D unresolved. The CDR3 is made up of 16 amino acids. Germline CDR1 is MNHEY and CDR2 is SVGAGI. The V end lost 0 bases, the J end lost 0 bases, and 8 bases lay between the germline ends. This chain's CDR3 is CASSYSLEATNEKLFF. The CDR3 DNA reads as TGTGCCAGCAGTTACTCCCTGGAAGCAACTAATGAAAAACTGTTTTTT.

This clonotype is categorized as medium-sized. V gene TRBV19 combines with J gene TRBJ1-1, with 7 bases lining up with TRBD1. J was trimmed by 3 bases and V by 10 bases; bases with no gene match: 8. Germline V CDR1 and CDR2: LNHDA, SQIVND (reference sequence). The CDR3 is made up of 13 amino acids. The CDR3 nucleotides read TGTGCCACTCAGGGGGTTGCGCACACTGAAGCTTTCTTT. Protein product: CATQGVAHTEAFF.

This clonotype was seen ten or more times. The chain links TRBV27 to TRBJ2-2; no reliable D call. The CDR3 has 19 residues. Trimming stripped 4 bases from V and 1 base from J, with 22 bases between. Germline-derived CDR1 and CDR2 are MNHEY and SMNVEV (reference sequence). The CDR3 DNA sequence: TGTGCCAGCAGTTCCTTATCACAGATTTTACCACTGAACACCGGGGAGCTGTTTTTT. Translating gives CASSSLSQILPLNTGELFF.

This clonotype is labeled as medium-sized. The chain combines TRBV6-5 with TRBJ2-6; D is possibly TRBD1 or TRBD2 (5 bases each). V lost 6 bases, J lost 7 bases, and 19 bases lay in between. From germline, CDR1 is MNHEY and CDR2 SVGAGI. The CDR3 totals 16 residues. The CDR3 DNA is TGTGCCAGCAGCCTCCCCCCGGGGCGAGGAGCCAACGTCCTGACTTTC. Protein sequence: CASSLPPGRGANVLTF.

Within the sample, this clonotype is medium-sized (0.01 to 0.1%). This chain's CDR3 is CASRTVRGTDTQYF. Written as DNA, the CDR3 is TGTGCCAGTAGGACAGTTAGGGGCACAGATACGCAGTATTTT. V usage is TRBV19 and J usage is TRBJ2-3, with D perhaps TRBD1 (5 bases). The germline CDR1 and CDR2 sequences are LNHDA and SQIVND (reference sequence). The CDR3 contains 14 residues. Trimming pared 6 bases from V and 1 base from J, leaving 11 bases between.

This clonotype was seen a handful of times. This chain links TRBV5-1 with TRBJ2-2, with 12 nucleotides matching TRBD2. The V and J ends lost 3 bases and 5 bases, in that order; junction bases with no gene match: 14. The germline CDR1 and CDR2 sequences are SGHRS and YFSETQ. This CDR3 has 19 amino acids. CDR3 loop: CASSWEAKTSGRGTGELFF. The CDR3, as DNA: TGCGCCAGCAGCTGGGAGGCGAAGACTAGCGGGAGAGGTACCGGGGAGCTGTTTTTT. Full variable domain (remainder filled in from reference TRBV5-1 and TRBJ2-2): KAGVTQTPRYLIKTRGQQVTLSCSPISGHRSVSWYQQTPGQGLQFLFEYFSETQRNKGNFPGRFSGRQFSNSRSEMNVSTLELGDSALYLCASSWEAKTSGRGTGELFFGEGSRLTVL.

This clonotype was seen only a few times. CDR3 DNA: TGCAGCGTTGAATCGACAGCCCTTGCCGCTTACAATGAGCAGTTCTTC. Its protein is CSVESTALAAYNEQFF. The gene calls are TRBV29-1 and TRBJ2-1; TRBD1 is a possible D gene (5 bases). Trimming pared 2 bases from V and 4 bases from J, leaving 18 bases between. This CDR3 has 16 amino acids. The germline CDR1 and CDR2 sequences are SQVTM and ANQGSEA.

CDR3 residues: CASSQDPQGTYEQYF. DNA of the CDR3: TGCGCCAGCAGCCAAGATCCGCAGGGGACCTACGAGCAGTACTTC. The chain has TRBV4-3 and TRBJ2-7, with D maybe TRBD1 (6 bases). The germline V gene encodes CDR1 LGHNA and CDR2 YSLEER. The ends were cut back, 0 bases at V and 2 bases at J, with 11 bases in the middle. The CDR3 has 15 residues.

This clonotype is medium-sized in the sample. The CDR3 spells CASGHEQFF. Here the CDR3 DNA reads TGTGCCAGTGGGCATGAGCAGTTCTTC. The chain links TRBV19 to TRBJ2-1; D remains unclear. This CDR3 is 9 amino acids long. V was shortened by 8 bases and J by 8 bases, with 4 bases between the two germline ends. CDR1 is LNHDA and CDR2 is SQIVND in the germline V gene (reference sequence).

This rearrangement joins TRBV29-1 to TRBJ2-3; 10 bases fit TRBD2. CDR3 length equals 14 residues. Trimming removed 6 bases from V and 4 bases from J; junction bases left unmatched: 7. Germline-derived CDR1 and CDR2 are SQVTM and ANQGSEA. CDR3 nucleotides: TGCAGCGTAGGGGGAGCGGGAGGGTCAGATACGCAGTATTTT. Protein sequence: CSVGGAGGSDTQYF.

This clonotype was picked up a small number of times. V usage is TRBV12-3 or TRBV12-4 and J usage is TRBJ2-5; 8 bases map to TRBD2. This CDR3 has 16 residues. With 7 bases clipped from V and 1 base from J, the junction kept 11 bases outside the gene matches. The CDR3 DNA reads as TGTGCCAGCACCGCCTCATTCCGGGGGGGCCAAGAGACCCAGTACTTC. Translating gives CASTASFRGGQETQYF.

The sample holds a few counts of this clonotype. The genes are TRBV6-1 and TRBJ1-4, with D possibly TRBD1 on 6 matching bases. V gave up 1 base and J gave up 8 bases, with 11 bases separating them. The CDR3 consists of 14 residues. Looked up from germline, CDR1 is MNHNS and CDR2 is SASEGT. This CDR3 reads CASSEDGGREKLFF. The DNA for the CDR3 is TGTGCCAGCAGTGAAGACGGGGGGCGGGAAAAACTGTTTTTT.